This T cell receptor (beta chain) was recovered during a study of blood T cell repertoires in COVID-19. In the study overall: Acute and convalescent COVID-19 specimens originated in the United States, Italy and Spain. T cells, B-cell-depleted T cells, or PBMCs supplied cDNA or gDNA.

Some clones are missing from TCRdb's copy, which holds only in-frame ones; the method was immunoSEQ multiplex PCR. The sample has about 69,000 clones, more than 75% seen once. This CDR3 region has 15 residues. Trimming removed 2 bases from V and 5 bases from J, with 13 bases in between. Per the germline V gene, CDR1 is SGHVS and CDR2 is FNYEAQ. The J gene is TRBJ2-1, the V gene TRBV7-6, with D tentatively TRBD1 (6 bases). The specimen sequenced was peripheral blood. The clonotype comes from a human donor in a cohort sampled during active COVID-19. In nucleotides, the CDR3 is TGTGCCAGCAGCTTAAGTATGGCAGGGGACAATGAGCAGTTCTTC. Its translation: CASSLSMAGDNEQFF.